These T cell receptor beta chains were read from a single sample in a study of T cells in Graves' hyperthyroidism and ophthalmopathy. A single record per CDR3 protein comes from TCRdb applying MiXCR to the multiplex PCR reads. The sample holds under 350,000 distinct CDR3 sequences, roughly 15% seen once. The sequenced material came from blood. The receptors come from a woman in her thirties or forties with Graves' hyperthyroidism. Each CDR3 is given with its conserved first and last residue. The order of the fields is J gene, V gene, clone size, D gene, CDR3 protein, CDR3 DNA. D genes are given only for firm matches. The size entry is marked missing in some rows and otherwise reads once, few, many or a size class.

j_call: TRBJ2-3
v_call: TRBV19
clone_size: .
d_call: .
cdr3_aa: CASSISLGPDTQYF
cdr3_nt: TGTGCCAGTAGTATAAGCCTAGGACCAGATACGCAGTATTTT

j_call: TRBJ2-1
v_call: TRBV7-2
clone_size: many
d_call: .
cdr3_aa: CASSPPGGYNEQFF
cdr3_nt: TGTGCCAGCAGCCCCCCCGGGGGATACAATGAGCAGTTCTTC

j_call: TRBJ2-7
v_call: TRBV7-9
clone_size: many
d_call: TRBD2
cdr3_aa: CASSRTSGRSTYEQYF
cdr3_nt: TGTGCCAGCAGCCGAACTAGCGGGAGATCCACCTACGAGCAGTACTTC

j_call: TRBJ2-7
v_call: TRBV14
clone_size: many
d_call: TRBD2
cdr3_aa: CASSPLFSGRIYEQYF
cdr3_nt: TGTGCCAGCAGCCCGTTGTTTAGCGGGAGGATCTACGAGCAGTACTTC

j_call: TRBJ2-1
v_call: TRBV20-1
clone_size: many
d_call: .
cdr3_aa: CSAATGREQFF
cdr3_nt: TGCAGTGCTGCTACAGGAAGGGAGCAGTTCTTC

j_call: TRBJ2-3
v_call: TRBV24-1
clone_size: many
d_call: .
cdr3_aa: CATRGPPGDTQYF
cdr3_nt: TGTGCCACCAGAGGGCCGCCCGGGGATACGCAGTATTTT

j_call: TRBJ1-1
v_call: TRBV30
clone_size: many
d_call: .
cdr3_aa: CAWGGAVEAFF
cdr3_nt: TGTGCCTGGGGGGGGGCCGTTGAAGCTTTCTTT

j_call: TRBJ2-7
v_call: TRBV6-1
clone_size: .
d_call: TRBD2
cdr3_aa: CASRPLSGGHYEQYF
cdr3_nt: TGTGCCAGCAGACCCCTTAGCGGGGGGCACTACGAGCAGTACTTC

j_call: TRBJ1-1
v_call: TRBV7-2
clone_size: few
d_call: .
cdr3_aa: CASSLGRGRAEAFF
cdr3_nt: TGTGCCAGCAGCTTAGGCAGGGGAAGGGCTGAAGCTTTCTTT

j_call: TRBJ2-1
v_call: TRBV20-1
clone_size: few
d_call: .
cdr3_aa: CSARDRLGLGDEQFF
cdr3_nt: TGCAGTGCTAGAGACAGGTTAGGGTTGGGCGATGAGCAGTTCTTC

j_call: TRBJ2-1
v_call: TRBV2
clone_size: many
d_call: TRBD1
cdr3_aa: CASRPGTATYEQFF
cdr3_nt: TGTGCCAGCAGACCCGGGACAGCCACCTACGAGCAGTTCTTC

j_call: TRBJ2-4
v_call: TRBV6-1
clone_size: many
d_call: TRBD2
cdr3_aa: CASVNTPQWAGGANIQYF
cdr3_nt: TGTGCCAGCGTCAACACCCCTCAATGGGCGGGAGGGGCAAACATTCAGTACTTC

j_call: TRBJ2-1
v_call: TRBV7-8
clone_size: many
d_call: .
cdr3_aa: CASSLGRTANEQFF
cdr3_nt: TGTGCCAGCAGCTTAGGGAGAACGGCCAATGAGCAGTTCTTC

j_call: TRBJ2-1
v_call: TRBV28
clone_size: many
d_call: .
cdr3_aa: CASSLRFSYNEQFF
cdr3_nt: TGTGCCAGCAGTTTAAGATTTTCCTACAATGAGCAGTTCTTC

j_call: TRBJ1-1
v_call: TRBV20-1
clone_size: many
d_call: .
cdr3_aa: CSARDIAVQGAGSLF
cdr3_nt: TGCAGTGCTAGAGATATCGCCGTGCAGGGTGCGGGGTCTCTCTTT

j_call: TRBJ2-2
v_call: TRBV3-1
clone_size: .
d_call: TRBD2
cdr3_aa: CASSQLGLATGELFF
cdr3_nt: TGTGCCAGCAGCCAACTGGGACTAGCCACCGGGGAGCTGTTTTTT

j_call: TRBJ2-7
v_call: TRBV3-1
clone_size: many
d_call: .
cdr3_aa: CASSQRNYEQYF
cdr3_nt: TGTGCCAGCAGCCAACGGAACTACGAGCAGTACTTC

j_call: TRBJ2-2
v_call: TRBV27
clone_size: many
d_call: TRBD1
cdr3_aa: CASSLGGQGGGELFF
cdr3_nt: TGTGCCAGCAGTTTAGGGGGACAGGGTGGCGGGGAGCTGTTTTTT

j_call: TRBJ2-3
v_call: TRBV2
clone_size: many
d_call: .
cdr3_aa: CASGGSTDTQYF
cdr3_nt: TGTGCCAGCGGCGGTAGCACAGATACGCAGTATTTT

j_call: TRBJ1-1
v_call: TRBV4-2
clone_size: few
d_call: .
cdr3_aa: CASSQVGLGETEAFF
cdr3_nt: TGTGCCAGCAGCCAAGTGGGTTTAGGAGAAACTGAAGCTTTCTTT

j_call: TRBJ2-1
v_call: TRBV7-2
clone_size: many
d_call: TRBD2
cdr3_aa: CASSLLLAGGNEQFF
cdr3_nt: TGTGCCAGCAGCTTACTGCTAGCGGGAGGCAATGAGCAGTTCTTC

j_call: TRBJ2-1
v_call: TRBV19
clone_size: once
d_call: TRBD2
cdr3_aa: CASSIGTSGNKQFF
cdr3_nt: TGTGCCAGTAGTATAGGGACTAGCGGGAATAAGCAGTTCTTC

j_call: TRBJ2-7
v_call: TRBV13
clone_size: many
d_call: TRBD2
cdr3_aa: CASSPWTSGLYEQYF
cdr3_nt: TGTGCCAGCAGCCCTTGGACTAGCGGGCTTTACGAGCAGTACTTC

j_call: TRBJ2-7
v_call: TRBV9
clone_size: .
d_call: .
cdr3_aa: CASSPGVGEQYF
cdr3_nt: TGTGCCAGCAGCCCTGGGGTGGGCGAGCAGTACTTC

j_call: TRBJ2-7
v_call: TRBV28
clone_size: many
d_call: TRBD1
cdr3_aa: CASRTLTGAYEQYF
cdr3_nt: TGTGCCAGCAGGACCCTGACAGGGGCATACGAGCAGTACTTC

j_call: TRBJ2-2
v_call: TRBV3-1
clone_size: few
d_call: TRBD2
cdr3_aa: CASRGGTHRTYTGELFF
cdr3_nt: TGTGCCAGCAGGGGAGGGACCCACAGGACCTACACCGGGGAGCTGTTTTTT

j_call: TRBJ1-1
v_call: TRBV6-1
clone_size: many
d_call: TRBD1
cdr3_aa: CASRRPGTGYTEAFF
cdr3_nt: TGTGCCAGCAGACGTCCCGGGACAGGGTACACTGAAGCTTTCTTT

j_call: TRBJ1-2
v_call: TRBV5-6
clone_size: .
d_call: TRBD1
cdr3_aa: CASNSGDRAYGYTF
cdr3_nt: TGTGCCAGCAACTCGGGGGACAGGGCGTATGGCTACACCTTC

j_call: TRBJ1-5
v_call: TRBV6-1
clone_size: many
d_call: TRBD1
cdr3_aa: CASREHLTGVRNQPQHF
cdr3_nt: TGTGCCAGCAGAGAGCATTTGACAGGGGTTCGTAATCAGCCCCAGCATTTT

j_call: TRBJ2-1
v_call: TRBV12-3/TRBV12-4
clone_size: few
d_call: TRBD1
cdr3_aa: CASSPWDSYNEQFF
cdr3_nt: TGTGCCAGCAGTCCCTGGGACAGCTACAATGAGCAGTTCTTC

j_call: TRBJ2-5
v_call: TRBV6-5
clone_size: once
d_call: TRBD2
cdr3_aa: CASSYAGVRETQYF
cdr3_nt: TGTGCCAGCAGTTACGCGGGAGTTAGGGAGACCCAGTACTTC

j_call: TRBJ2-5
v_call: TRBV29-1
clone_size: many
d_call: .
cdr3_aa: CSVAFWETQYF
cdr3_nt: TGCAGCGTTGCATTCTGGGAGACCCAGTACTTC

j_call: TRBJ2-5
v_call: TRBV29-1
clone_size: many
d_call: .
cdr3_aa: CSVEDQGLGETQYF
cdr3_nt: TGCAGCGTTGAAGATCAGGGATTGGGAGAGACCCAGTACTTC

j_call: TRBJ1-1
v_call: TRBV3-1
clone_size: many
d_call: .
cdr3_aa: CASSRLGRVSTEAFF
cdr3_nt: TGTGCCAGCAGCCGACTCGGGAGGGTAAGCACTGAAGCTTTCTTT

j_call: TRBJ2-3
v_call: TRBV2
clone_size: .
d_call: TRBD1
cdr3_aa: CASSRRTGDSTDTQYF
cdr3_nt: TGTGCCAGCAGTCGAAGGACAGGGGATAGCACAGATACGCAGTATTTT

j_call: TRBJ2-7
v_call: TRBV12-3/TRBV12-4
clone_size: many
d_call: TRBD1
cdr3_aa: CASSETGGSFEQYF
cdr3_nt: TGTGCCAGCAGCGAAACAGGGGGTTCATTCGAGCAGTACTTC

j_call: TRBJ2-1
v_call: TRBV28
clone_size: few
d_call: TRBD2
cdr3_aa: CASSLLSLSSGRSEQFF
cdr3_nt: TGTGCCAGCAGTTTATTAAGTCTGTCTAGCGGGAGGAGTGAGCAGTTCTTC

j_call: TRBJ2-3
v_call: TRBV6-1
clone_size: many
d_call: .
cdr3_aa: CASNEGGLTDTQYF
cdr3_nt: TGTGCCAGCAACGAGGGGGGCCTCACAGATACGCAGTATTTT

j_call: TRBJ2-1
v_call: TRBV29-1
clone_size: many
d_call: TRBD2
cdr3_aa: CSVVPSGRNEQFF
cdr3_nt: TGCAGCGTTGTCCCTAGCGGGAGGAATGAGCAGTTCTTC

j_call: TRBJ1-6
v_call: TRBV6-1
clone_size: many
d_call: .
cdr3_aa: CASSEFRGSYNSPLHF
cdr3_nt: TGTGCCAGCAGTGAATTTAGGGGTTCCTATAATTCACCCCTCCACTTT

j_call: TRBJ2-7
v_call: TRBV24-1
clone_size: many
d_call: .
cdr3_aa: CATSPSTGEQYF
cdr3_nt: TGTGCCACCAGTCCTTCTACGGGGGAGCAGTACTTC

j_call: TRBJ1-2
v_call: TRBV2
clone_size: .
d_call: TRBD1
cdr3_aa: CASRKQGAIGYTF
cdr3_nt: TGTGCCAGCAGGAAACAGGGGGCGATTGGCTACACCTTC

j_call: TRBJ2-1
v_call: TRBV6-1
clone_size: many
d_call: .
cdr3_aa: CASSYSRGNEQFF
cdr3_nt: TGTGCCAGCAGTTATTCCCGGGGAAATGAGCAGTTCTTC

j_call: TRBJ2-7
v_call: TRBV11-2
clone_size: many
d_call: .
cdr3_aa: CASSLVQGPVPDKEQYF
cdr3_nt: TGTGCCAGCAGCTTAGTTCAGGGTCCGGTCCCAGATAAGGAGCAGTACTTC

j_call: TRBJ1-2
v_call: TRBV6-1
clone_size: few
d_call: .
cdr3_aa: CASSYEGGKVVGYTF
cdr3_nt: TGTGCCAGCAGTTATGAAGGGGGAAAGGTGGTTGGCTACACCTTC

j_call: TRBJ1-2
v_call: TRBV28
clone_size: many
d_call: .
cdr3_aa: CASSSAYGYTF
cdr3_nt: TGTGCCAGCAGTTCGGCCTATGGCTACACCTTC

j_call: TRBJ1-3
v_call: TRBV12-3/TRBV12-4
clone_size: many
d_call: .
cdr3_aa: CASSLGATLGNTIYF
cdr3_nt: TGTGCCAGCAGTTTAGGAGCGACACTCGGAAACACCATATATTTT

j_call: TRBJ2-1
v_call: TRBV12-3/TRBV12-4
clone_size: .
d_call: .
cdr3_aa: CASSPSGLPYNEQFF
cdr3_nt: TGTGCCAGCAGTCCCTCGGGACTGCCATACAATGAGCAGTTCTTC

j_call: TRBJ2-1
v_call: TRBV7-8
clone_size: many
d_call: .
cdr3_aa: CASSPSAQGLQFF
cdr3_nt: TGTGCCAGCAGCCCAAGCGCACAGGGATTGCAGTTCTTC

j_call: TRBJ2-5
v_call: TRBV12-3/TRBV12-4
clone_size: many
d_call: TRBD2
cdr3_aa: CASSPAGVPETQYF
cdr3_nt: TGTGCCAGCAGTCCAGCGGGAGTGCCGGAGACCCAGTACTTC

j_call: TRBJ2-7
v_call: TRBV6-1
clone_size: many
d_call: TRBD1
cdr3_aa: CASRHTGAYEQYF
cdr3_nt: TGTGCCAGCAGACACACAGGGGCCTACGAGCAGTACTTC

j_call: TRBJ2-7
v_call: TRBV5-1
clone_size: many
d_call: .
cdr3_aa: CASSPHRVYEQYF
cdr3_nt: TGCGCCAGCAGCCCCCACAGGGTCTACGAGCAGTACTTC

j_call: TRBJ1-1
v_call: TRBV7-9
clone_size: many
d_call: .
cdr3_aa: CASSSPLGLATEAFF
cdr3_nt: TGTGCCAGCAGCTCGCCTTTAGGGCTAGCCACTGAAGCTTTCTTT

j_call: TRBJ1-5
v_call: TRBV5-6
clone_size: .
d_call: .
cdr3_aa: CASSLAAGRQPQHF
cdr3_nt: TGTGCCAGCAGCTTGGCGGCAGGAAGACAGCCCCAGCATTTT

j_call: TRBJ2-1
v_call: TRBV6-1
clone_size: many
d_call: TRBD1
cdr3_aa: CASSQGVPGQNYNEQFF
cdr3_nt: TGTGCCAGCAGTCAGGGGGTGCCGGGACAAAATTACAATGAGCAGTTCTTC

j_call: TRBJ1-1
v_call: TRBV3-1
clone_size: many
d_call: .
cdr3_aa: CASSPWGTNTEAFF
cdr3_nt: TGTGCCAGCAGCCCTTGGGGAACCAACACTGAAGCTTTCTTT

j_call: TRBJ1-2
v_call: TRBV12-3/TRBV12-4
clone_size: many
d_call: TRBD1
cdr3_aa: CASSPDRGNGYTF
cdr3_nt: TGTGCCAGCAGCCCGGACAGGGGTAATGGCTACACCTTC

j_call: TRBJ2-3
v_call: TRBV7-2
clone_size: many
d_call: .
cdr3_aa: CASRGGSEATRTDTQYF
cdr3_nt: TGTGCCAGCAGGGGAGGTAGCGAGGCCACTCGCACAGATACGCAGTATTTT

j_call: TRBJ2-3
v_call: TRBV11-2
clone_size: many
d_call: .
cdr3_aa: CASRPTRDSRPDTQYF
cdr3_nt: TGTGCCAGCCGCCCGACACGGGACTCCCGCCCGGATACGCAGTATTTT